One and the same sample provided the 8 T cell receptor beta chains below, sequenced in a study of T cell changes during pregnancy in multiple sclerosis. The repertoire was sequenced with immunoSEQ multiplex PCR; TCRdb's copy has only in-frame clones and lacks some. There are tens of thousands of clones in the sample; just under 95% occur only once, and 0.55% to 0.7% lies in the top ten. The material sequenced was CD4+ T cells from peripheral blood mononuclear cells, taken in the first trimester of pregnancy. The receptors were sampled from a female donor with multiple sclerosis, enrolled in a pregnancy study.

This sequence joins TRBV2 and TRBJ2-7; TRBD1 might be the D (6 bases). V gave up 3 bases and J gave up 4 bases, with 10 bases separating them. Germline V gives CDR1 SNHLY, CDR2 FYNNEI. The CDR3 spans 13 residues. The CDR3 here is CASSEWTAYEQYF. The CDR3 DNA follows: TGTGCCAGCAGTGAGTGGACAGCATACGAGCAGTACTTC. Combining the CDR3 with reference TRBV2 and TRBJ2-7 gives the whole variable domain EPEVTQTPSHQVTQMGQEVILRCVPISNHLYFYWYRQILGQKVEFLVSFYNNEISEKSEIFDDQFSVERPDGSNFTLKIRSTKLEDSAMYFCASSEWTAYEQYFGPGTRLTVT.

The chain is built from TRBV9 and TRBJ2-4; 7 nucleotides match TRBD2. Germline V gene lookup returns CDR1 SGDLS and CDR2 YYNGEE. This CDR3 is 17 amino acids long. The V and J ends lost 0 bases and 3 bases, in that order; junction bases with no gene match: 9. The CDR3 sequence: CASSVDGPAGVKNIQYF. CDR3 coding DNA: TGTGCCAGCAGCGTAGACGGGCCGGCGGGAGTCAAAAACATTCAGTACTTC.

This clone occurred once. As DNA, the CDR3 is TGTGCCAGCAGTGAAACGGCGGGTGTTGGCGAGCAGTACTTC. As protein: CASSETAGVGEQYF. This chain uses TRBV6-1 with TRBJ2-7; D may be TRBD2 (5 bases). V dropped 2 bases and J dropped 6 bases, with 14 bases sitting between them. Germline CDR1 reads MNHNS; CDR2 reads SASEGT. The CDR3 covers 14 residues.

This sequence joins TRBV15 and TRBJ2-6; tentatively, D is TRBD2 (5 bases). Germline-derived CDR1 and CDR2 are LNHNV and YYDKDF (reference sequence). The CDR3 runs to 16 residues. V lost 0 bases and J lost 0, with 6 bases in between. The CDR3 loop is CATSRDRGSGANVLTF. CDR3 DNA: TGTGCCACCAGCAGAGATCGGGGCTCTGGGGCCAACGTCCTGACTTTC.

This sequence joins TRBV6-5 and TRBJ2-5, with D unclear. Looked up from germline, CDR1 is MNHEY and CDR2 is SVGAGI. This CDR3 is 11 amino acids long. V was clipped by 7 bases and J by 0 bases, with 3 bases between them. CDR3 sequence reads: CASTDQETQYF. CDR3 DNA sequence: TGTGCCAGCACAGACCAAGAGACCCAGTACTTC.

V and J are TRBV7-6 and TRBJ2-3, with 12 positions matching TRBD2. This CDR3 comprises 18 residues. CDR1 is SGHVS, CDR2 FNYEAQ, per germline. V lost 6 bases to trimming and J lost 1 base; unmatched junction nucleotides: 11. In DNA, the CDR3 is TGTGCCAGCAGTCTAGGCCTAGCGGGAGGGATGGGCACAGATACGCAGTATTTT. It specifies CASSLGLAGGMGTDTQYF.

The gene calls are TRBV5-6 and TRBJ2-7, with D possibly TRBD1 on 5 matching bases. The ends were cut back, 0 bases at V and 5 bases at J, with 9 bases in the middle. The CDR3 loop spans 13 amino acids. Germline values: CDR1 SGHDT, CDR2 YYEEEE. CDR3 DNA sequence: TGTGCCAGCAGCTTGGACAGGTTCAACGAGCAGTACTTC. Protein product: CASSLDRFNEQYF.

The V call is TRBV11-2, the J call TRBJ1-1; D gene unclear. This CDR3 is 16 amino acids long. Germline V gene sequence: CDR1 SGHAT, CDR2 FQNNGV. With 7 bases removed from V and 1 base from J, the gap between germline ends came to 19 bases. The CDR3 spells CASIVGVGRRNTEAFF. The CDR3 DNA is TGTGCCAGCATCGTCGGGGTAGGTAGGCGGAACACTGAAGCTTTCTTT.